These 26 T cell receptor beta chains were sequenced from one sample in a study of shared clonotypes between healthy human individuals. TCRdb's copy holds only in-frame clones and misses some; the assay was immunoSEQ multiplex PCR. Of around 940,000 clones detected, less than 85% appear once; the ten largest clones hold about 1.5%. The sequenced material came from memory CD4+ T cells sorted from blood. The subset was: CD45RA-negative fraction. All receptors derive from a man aged 18 to 30 in good health.

The V gene is TRBV27, the J gene TRBJ2-7, with TRBD2 matching over 10 bases. This CDR3 region has 18 residues. Germline V CDR1 and CDR2: MNHEY, SMNVEV (reference sequence). After removal of 5 bases from V and 0 bases from J, the junction contained 13 bases not matched to a gene. CDR3 residues: CASSLKPPLAGSSYEQYF. Written as DNA, the CDR3 is TGTGCCAGCAGTCTAAAACCCCCACTAGCGGGGAGCTCCTACGAGCAGTACTTC.

This chain joins TRBV7-2 and TRBJ2-2, with TRBD1 matching over 8 bases. Germline V gene lookup returns CDR1 SGHTA and CDR2 FQGNSA. This CDR3 has 16 residues. V was pared by 4 bases and J by 1 base, with 5 bases of the junction left unmatched. CDR3 in DNA: TGTGCCAGCAGCTCCGGGACAGGCCGGAACACCGGGGAGCTGTTTTTT. Protein sequence: CASSSGTGRNTGELFF.

The chain has TRBV29-1 and TRBJ1-5; 7 nucleotides agree with TRBD1. The CDR3 contains 13 residues. Looked up from germline, CDR1 is SQVTM and CDR2 is ANQGSEA. The V segment lost 2 bases and the J segment 11 bases; nucleotides outside the gene matches: 9. CDR3 coding DNA: TGCAGCGTTGAATCCCCAGGGGGGGATGCCCAGCATTTT. It is translated as CSVESPGGDAQHF.

The genes are TRBV5-4 and TRBJ2-3; 9 nucleotides agree with TRBD2. The CDR3 loop spans 17 amino acids. The V segment lost 0 bases and the J segment 0 bases; nucleotides outside the gene matches: 5. Germline assignment: CDR1 SGHNT and CDR2 YYREEE (reference sequence). The CDR3: CASSLVAGGPSTDTQYF. CDR3 coding DNA: TGTGCCAGCAGCTTGGTGGCGGGGGGGCCTAGCACAGATACGCAGTATTTT.

V gene TRBV18 combines with J gene TRBJ2-7; no reliable D call. The germline gives CDR1 KGHSH, CDR2 LQKENI. Trimming removed 2 bases from V and 4 bases from J, with 9 bases in between. This CDR3 region has 13 residues. The CDR3 is CASSPSEGYEQYF. CDR3 coding DNA: TGTGCCAGCTCACCATCCGAAGGTTACGAGCAGTACTTC.

This clone was picked up many times. V is TRBV15 and J is TRBJ2-4; possibly TRBD1 for D (5 bases). V gave up 1 base and J gave up 8 bases, with 12 bases separating them. This CDR3 contains 14 residues. Germline V gene lookup returns CDR1 LNHNV and CDR2 YYDKDF (reference sequence). CDR3 nucleotides: TGTGCCACCAGCAGAGGACAGCAAGTAGACATTCAGTACTTC. Translating gives CATSRGQQVDIQYF.

The rearrangement uses TRBV11-2 and TRBJ2-7; TRBD2 agrees at 9 bases. Germline V lookup: CDR1 SGHAT, CDR2 FQNNGV. The length of the CDR3 is 15 residues. After removal of 1 base from V and 2 bases from J, the junction contained 3 bases not matched to a gene. In DNA, the CDR3 is TGTGCCAGCAGCTTAGTTCTAGCGGGACCCTACGAGCAGTACTTC. Amino acids: CASSLVLAGPYEQYF.

This clone has just one count. V gene TRBV30 combines with J gene TRBJ2-1; D is unclear. The V end lost 0 bases, the J end lost 5 bases, and 8 bases lay between the germline ends. The CDR3 sequence is 13 residues long. Germline CDR1 and CDR2: GTSNPN and SVGIG (reference sequence). CDR3 DNA: TGTGCCTGGAGTGTCCGCGCAAACAATGAGCAGTTCTTC. As protein: CAWSVRANNEQFF.

The J gene is TRBJ2-7, the V gene TRBV18; 9 positions match TRBD2. Germline values: CDR1 KGHSH, CDR2 LQKENI. The CDR3 runs 15 residues. After removal of 3 bases from V and 5 bases from J, the junction contained 8 bases not matched to a gene. CDR3 nucleotide sequence: TGTGCCAGCTCACCGATTAGCGGGGGTTTGGACGAGCAGTACTTC. This codes for CASSPISGGLDEQYF.

The chain carries TRBV6-6 and TRBJ2-1; TRBD1 might be the D (5 bases). V was shortened by 2 bases and J by 5 bases, with 10 bases between the two germline ends. Germline values: CDR1 MNHNY, CDR2 SVGAGI (reference sequence). This CDR3 has 14 amino acids. CDR3 nucleotide sequence: TGTGCCAGCAGTTACGGGGCCGGAAACAATGAGCAGTTCTTC. Protein: CASSYGAGNNEQFF.

The genes are TRBV7-6 and TRBJ1-1, with 9 nucleotides matching TRBD1. The CDR3 is made up of 15 amino acids. The germline V gene encodes CDR1 SGHVS and CDR2 FNYEAQ. The trim removed 2 bases at V and 1 base at J, leaving 2 bases unmatched. The CDR3: CASSLQGQGNTEAFF. The CDR3 region has the DNA TGTGCCAGCAGCTTACAGGGACAGGGGAACACTGAAGCTTTCTTT.

The table lists this clone with a few counts. V and J are TRBV7-2 and TRBJ2-2; D unclear. The CDR3 runs 14 residues. V lost 5 bases to trimming and J lost 6 bases, with 13 bases between them. Germline CDR1 SGHTA, CDR2 FQGNSA. Here the CDR3 reads CASSLFQGPGELFF. The CDR3 DNA is TGTGCCAGCAGCCTCTTCCAAGGTCCCGGGGAGCTGTTTTTT.

The rearrangement uses TRBV29-1 and TRBJ2-2, with a possible D match to TRBD1 (6 bases). In germline, CDR1 is SQVTM, CDR2 ANQGSEA. The CDR3 loop spans 16 amino acids. Trimming cost V 6 bases and J 2 bases, with 19 bases left between them. CDR3 sequence reads: CSVAERWTDNTGELFF. CDR3 DNA: TGCAGCGTGGCGGAACGCTGGACAGACAACACCGGGGAGCTGTTTTTT.

V and J are TRBV2 and TRBJ2-2, with D possibly TRBD2 on 7 matching bases. V was trimmed by 10 bases and J by 5 bases, leaving 17 bases between them. The CDR3 has 14 residues. CDR1 and CDR2 (germline): SNHLY, FYNNEI. CDR3 in DNA: TGTGCCAAGTCTGGGGGGAGGGGGACCGGGGAGCTGTTTTTT. Translation gives CAKSGGRGTGELFF.

CDR3 DNA: TGTGCCAGTACCTGGATCTCTGGAAACACCATATATTTT. Residues: CASTWISGNTIYF. The V gene is TRBV6-6, the J gene TRBJ1-3, with no clear D. CDR3 length: 13 amino acids. V lost 9 bases to trimming and J lost 0 bases, with 9 bases between them. Germline CDR1 is MNHNY and CDR2 is SVGAGI (reference sequence).

V usage is TRBV5-6 and J usage is TRBJ2-1; possible D gene TRBD2, 6 bases. The CDR3 is 15 residues long. V was shortened by 1 base and J by 5 bases, with 13 bases between the two germline ends. Germline CDR1 SGHDT, CDR2 YYEEEE. The CDR3, as DNA: TGTGCCAGCAGCTTGCGACTAGTAAAGAACAATGAGCAGTTCTTC. Protein: CASSLRLVKNNEQFF. The whole variable domain, filled in from reference TRBV5-6 and TRBJ2-1, reads DAGVTQSPTHLIKTRGQQVTLRCSPKSGHDTVSWYQQALGQGPQFIFQYYEEEERQRGNFPDRFSGHQFPNYSSELNVNALLLGDSALYLCASSLRLVKNNEQFFGPGTRLTVL.

This clone was detected only once. Written as DNA, the CDR3 is TGTGCCAGCAGTGAAGGACCGCCTGGAGCTTTCTTT. Translating it yields CASSEGPPGAFF. The chain couples TRBV2 to TRBJ1-1; D not certain. Germline V gene data show CDR1 as SNHLY and CDR2 as FYNNEI. Trimming removed 1 base at V and 10 bases at J, with 10 bases between. The CDR3 covers 12 residues.

The V gene is TRBV7-9, the J gene TRBJ1-3; no clear D gene. This CDR3 region has 13 residues. Germline CDR1 SEHNR, CDR2 FQNEAQ (reference sequence). Trimming shortened V by 11 bases and J by 2 bases, and 13 bases separated the two germline ends. The CDR3 is CAPEKLAGNTIYF. In DNA, the CDR3 is TGTGCCCCCGAGAAGTTGGCTGGAAACACCATATATTTT.

The sample holds many counts of this clone. The V call is TRBV27, the J call TRBJ1-1; TRBD1 matches at 7 bases. Germline CDR1 reads MNHEY; CDR2 reads SMNVEV (reference sequence). V shed 6 bases and J 3 bases; nucleotides not matched to a gene: 4. The CDR3 runs 13 residues. The CDR3 spells CASRRQGDTEAFF. For the CDR3, the DNA is TGTGCCAGCAGGAGACAGGGCGACACTGAAGCTTTCTTT.

The rearrangement joins TRBV4-1 to TRBJ2-4, with a tentative D call TRBD1 (5 bases). The CDR3 consists of 20 residues. V gave up 4 bases and J gave up 0 bases, with 25 bases separating them. CDR1 is MGHRA and CDR2 is YSYEKL in the germline V gene. The CDR3 spells CASSLDFRTTGPLAKNIQYF. As DNA, the CDR3 is TGCGCCAGCAGCCTAGACTTCAGGACAACAGGTCCACTAGCCAAAAACATTCAGTACTTC.

This chain connects TRBV28 to TRBJ1-2, with TRBD1 matching over 8 bases. Germline lookup yields CDR1 MDHEN and CDR2 SYDVKM. With V trimmed by 5 bases and J by 4 bases, 9 bases remained unmatched. The CDR3 contains 15 residues. The CDR3 protein is CASSLDRGAVYGYTF. CDR3 in DNA: TGTGCCAGCAGTCTAGACAGGGGAGCGGTCTATGGCTACACCTTC.

This clone occurred a few times. The chain employs TRBV7-9 and TRBJ1-1; D may be TRBD1 (6 bases). The CDR3 is 14 residues long. V gave up 2 bases and J gave up 1 base, with 8 bases separating them. Germline CDR1 SEHNR, CDR2 FQNEAQ (reference sequence). CDR3 in amino acids: CASSLKGENTEAFF. The CDR3 DNA reads as TGTGCCAGCAGCTTAAAGGGGGAGAACACTGAAGCTTTCTTT.

In this sample, this clone turned up a few times. V and J are TRBV7-9 and TRBJ1-4; the match to TRBD1 covers 7 bases. The J segment lost 6 bases and the V segment lost 8 bases, leaving 3 bases of the junction unmatched. The length of the CDR3 is 12 residues. Per germline, CDR1 SEHNR and CDR2 FQNEAQ (reference sequence). CDR3 residues: CASVRGDEKLFF. The CDR3 DNA reads TGTGCCAGCGTCAGGGGGGATGAAAAACTGTTTTTT.

V usage is TRBV7-9 and J usage is TRBJ2-1; D unresolved. V lost 4 bases and J 3 bases, leaving 4 bases between the germline ends. CDR3 length equals 12 residues. Germline CDR1 reads SEHNR; CDR2 reads FQNEAQ (reference sequence). The CDR3 DNA sequence: TGTGCCAGCAGCTCTCGCTACAATGAGCAGTTCTTC. It is translated as CASSSRYNEQFF.

The chain links TRBV6-5 to TRBJ1-1, with 7 positions matching TRBD1. Losses at the gene ends were 4 bases for V and 11 bases for J; bases not matched to a gene: 10. This CDR3 has 13 residues. Looked up from germline, CDR1 is MNHEY and CDR2 is SVGAGI. This CDR3 is CASSFSGGTPAFF. The DNA for the CDR3 is TGTGCCAGCAGTTTCTCAGGGGGAACCCCCGCTTTCTTT.

The chain joins TRBV2 to TRBJ2-6, with D possibly TRBD1 on 5 matching bases. The CDR3 extends over 16 amino acids. Germline V lookup: CDR1 SNHLY, CDR2 FYNNEI. The V gene lost 4 bases and the J gene lost 4 bases, with 14 bases spanning the gap. The CDR3: CASSVQGSRGANVLTF. In DNA form, the CDR3 reads TGTGCCAGCAGTGTCCAGGGATCGCGAGGGGCCAACGTCCTGACTTTC.